This T cell receptor beta chain was documented in a study of chemoradiotherapy in HPV16-positive cancers. Study findings and constraints: Only two HPV16-positive patients supplied the functional HPV-specificity definition. Candidate HPV-specific clones and E7-related TCR motifs grew in tumor during treatment. HPV-responsive T-cell expansion during chemoradiotherapy was linked to improved recurrence-free survival in HPV16-positive patients.

Profiled with immunoSEQ multiplex PCR; TCRdb holds only in-frame clones, not every one. The sample lists tens of thousands of clones; roughly 93% were seen once. Trimming stripped 2 bases from V and 2 bases from J, with 10 bases between. Germline loops: CDR1 MNHNY, CDR2 SVGAGI (reference sequence). This CDR3 is 15 amino acids long. On this clone: The target antigen is unknown.

Samples were taken several times over chemoradiotherapy. The specimen comprised blood, sampled from a patient who underwent chemoradiotherapy. The chain joins TRBV6-6 to TRBJ2-1; D is perhaps TRBD1 (7 bases). This clonotype was sampled from a human donor with HPV-associated anogenital cancer. The CDR3 DNA sequence: TGTGCCAGCAGTTACCGGAGGGGGCCCTACAATGAGCAGTTCTTC. Its protein product is CASSYRRGPYNEQFF.